Presented here are 22 T cell receptor beta chains from one specimen sequenced in a study of cytomegalovirus exposure and HLA in healthy donors. PCR amplification relied on 60 Vbeta primers (plus 13 Jbeta primers). Generated by immunoSEQ multiplex PCR, the TCRdb table keeps only in-frame clones and is missing some. This table holds 250,000 to 350,000 clones, roughly 88% found once. Source material: PBMCs. The receptors were gathered from a man aged 40-55 years in good health and CMV-seropositive.

V gene TRBV4-1 combines with J gene TRBJ2-1; 12 bases are a match to TRBD2. V gave up 1 base and J gave up 2 bases; unmatched junction bases: 3. CDR1 is MGHRA and CDR2 is YSYEKL in the germline V gene. The CDR3 is 17 residues long. CDR3: CASSQGLAGEPYNEQFF. CDR3 nucleotides: TGCGCCAGCAGCCAAGGACTAGCGGGAGAGCCCTACAATGAGCAGTTCTTC.

The V gene is TRBV19, the J gene TRBJ1-2; D possibly corresponds to TRBD1 (5 bases). Germline V lookup: CDR1 LNHDA, CDR2 SQIVND (reference sequence). V dropped 1 base and J dropped 8 bases, with 17 bases sitting between them. The CDR3 extends over 15 amino acids. The CDR3 DNA reads as TGTGCCAGTAGTATAGCTGGGGCCAGGGCACGGGGCTACACCTTC. As protein: CASSIAGARARGYTF.

V usage is TRBV7-2 and J usage is TRBJ1-1; TRBD1 is a possible D gene (5 bases). Trimming removed 3 bases at V and 4 bases at J, with 15 bases between. Germline-derived CDR1 and CDR2 are SGHTA and FQGNSA. This CDR3 is 15 amino acids long. The CDR3 region has the DNA TGTGCCAGCAGCTTGGGGGGTCGGGTAGGCACTGAAGCTTTCTTT. It encodes CASSLGGRVGTEAFF.

This chain uses TRBV28 with TRBJ2-7, with a weak D call TRBD1 (5 bases). Trimming cost V 5 bases and J 3 bases, with 11 bases left between them. This CDR3 has 13 amino acids. Germline CDR1 reads MDHEN; CDR2 reads SYDVKM. The CDR3 loop is CASSARQYYEQYF. The CDR3 region has the DNA TGTGCCAGCAGTGCCCGACAGTACTACGAGCAGTACTTC.

In nucleotides, the CDR3 is TGTGCCAGCAGTTTGGAGGGGTCCGTAAACACTGAAGCTTTCTTT. This translates into CASSLEGSVNTEAFF. This sequence joins TRBV6-5 and TRBJ1-1; D might be TRBD1 (5 bases). The CDR3 covers 15 residues. Deletions cut 4 bases from V and 2 bases from J, with 14 bases between. The germline V gene has CDR1 MNHEY and CDR2 SVGAGI.

V is TRBV18 and J is TRBJ1-1, with 7 bases that match TRBD1. V dropped 3 bases and J dropped 5; count of bases not matched to a gene: 9. Germline CDR1 is KGHSH and CDR2 is LQKENI. CDR3 length: 15 amino acids. The CDR3 nucleotides are TGTGCCAGCTCACCTTTTGACAGGGTACGGACTGAAGCTTTCTTT. Amino acid sequence: CASSPFDRVRTEAFF.

The rearrangement joins TRBV28 to TRBJ1-1; D remains unclear. Trimming shortened V by 3 bases and J by 1 base, and 12 bases separated the two germline ends. The CDR3 runs to 15 residues. Germline-derived CDR1 and CDR2 are MDHEN and SYDVKM. CDR3 protein: CASSFRGLGNTEAFF. The CDR3, as DNA: TGTGCCAGCAGTTTCCGCGGGCTAGGGAACACTGAAGCTTTCTTT.

This clone was counted many times. Compared with germline, one end of the junction differs, possibly owing to a read error. J is TRBJ2-7 and V is TRBV6-8, with 9 bases that match TRBD2. Per the germline V gene, CDR1 is MNHGY and CDR2 is SAAAGT. The CDR3 is 14 amino acids. The CDR3 sequence is CASSLGTSSHEQYF. In DNA form, the CDR3 reads TGTGCCAGCAGCCTTGGGACTAGCTCCCACGAGCAGTACTTC.

This sequence joins TRBV11-2 and TRBJ2-7; TRBD1 matches 8 bases. V shed 5 bases and J 3 bases; nucleotides not matched to a gene: 9. CDR1 is SGHAT, CDR2 FQNNGV, per germline. The CDR3 has 15 residues. The CDR3 nucleotides read TGTGCCAGCAGCCGAGACAGGGGAAGTTACTACGAGCAGTACTTC. Its translation: CASSRDRGSYYEQYF.

The chain recombines TRBV11-2 with TRBJ2-7, with 11 bases aligning to TRBD2. This CDR3 is built from 15 residues. The V gene end was trimmed by 3 bases and the J gene end by 3 bases; junction bases not matched to a gene: 4. CDR1 is SGHAT and CDR2 is FQNNGV in the germline V gene. CDR3 in amino acids: CASSLRTSGFYEQYF. The CDR3 DNA reads TGTGCCAGCAGCTTGCGGACTAGCGGGTTCTACGAGCAGTACTTC.

This clone was recorded a few times. This chain joins TRBV6-1 and TRBJ1-1; D unclear. With 1 base removed from V and 3 bases from J, the gap between germline ends came to 12 bases. Germline CDR1 reads MNHNS; CDR2 reads SASEGT. CDR3 size: 15 residues. The CDR3 loop reads CASSEGGGLDTEAFF. The CDR3 DNA reads TGTGCCAGCAGTGAAGGGGGAGGGTTGGACACTGAAGCTTTCTTT.

The rearrangement joins TRBV7-3 to TRBJ2-1; TRBD1 agrees at 7 bases. CDR3 length: 15 amino acids. V lost 2 bases, J lost 3 bases, and 4 bases stayed unmatched. CDR1 SGHTA and CDR2 FQGTGA come from the germline V gene. The CDR3 reads CASSLQQGFYNEQFF. The CDR3 nucleotides are TGTGCCAGCAGCTTACAACAGGGGTTCTACAATGAGCAGTTCTTC.

V and J are TRBV4-2 and TRBJ2-3; TRBD1 agrees at 11 bases. Germline CDR1 LGHNA, CDR2 YNFKEQ. With 3 bases clipped from V and 3 bases from J, the junction kept 8 bases outside the gene matches. There are 17 residues in the CDR3. The CDR3: CASSHEIRDRGTDTQYF. Written as DNA, the CDR3 is TGTGCCAGCAGCCATGAGATTCGGGACAGGGGGACAGATACGCAGTATTTT.

This chain links TRBV7-2 with TRBJ2-1, with TRBD2 matching 14 bases. Unmatched junction bases numbered 9, after V lost 1 base and J lost 10 bases. CDR3 size: 17 residues. Germline CDR1 and CDR2: SGHTA and FQGNSA. DNA of the CDR3: TGTGCCAGCAGCTTAGGAACGACTAGCGGGAGGGATGGAGAGCAGTTCTTC. Translation: CASSLGTTSGRDGEQFF.

The V call is TRBV5-4, the J call TRBJ2-3, with D possibly TRBD2 on 5 matching bases. Germline CDR1 and CDR2: SGHNT and YYREEE (reference sequence). V lost 3 bases and J lost 5, with 10 bases in between. This CDR3 has 13 residues. The CDR3 loop is CASSSRTGDTQYF. In DNA, the CDR3 is TGTGCCAGCAGCTCGCGGACTGGAGATACGCAGTATTTT.

The chain employs TRBV7-2 and TRBJ2-7; 7 bases fit TRBD2. Unmatched junction bases numbered 8, after V lost 6 bases and J lost 0 bases. The CDR3 sequence is 15 residues long. The germline V gene has CDR1 SGHTA and CDR2 FQGNSA. The CDR3 here is CASSEGLADSYEQYF. The CDR3 DNA reads TGTGCCAGCAGTGAGGGCCTAGCGGACTCCTACGAGCAGTACTTC.

This chain joins TRBV19 and TRBJ2-2; 14 bases line up with TRBD2. The trim removed 9 bases at V and 5 bases at J, leaving 11 bases unmatched. Germline lookup yields CDR1 LNHDA and CDR2 SQIVND (reference sequence). The CDR3 spans 17 residues. CDR3 loop: CASILTSGRASTGELFF. In DNA form, the CDR3 reads TGTGCCAGCATTCTGACTAGCGGGAGGGCCTCAACCGGGGAGCTGTTTTTT.

The genes are TRBV5-6 and TRBJ2-7; tentatively, D is TRBD2 (6 bases). V lost 0 bases, J lost 0 bases, and 13 bases lay in between. The germline V gene has CDR1 SGHDT and CDR2 YYEEEE. The CDR3 consists of 16 residues. CDR3 nucleotides: TGTGCCAGCAGCTTGGTCTGGGCGGGACTCTCCTACGAGCAGTACTTC. Translated: CASSLVWAGLSYEQYF.

The V and J genes are TRBV27 and TRBJ2-7; the D gene is possibly TRBD1 (5 bases). V was shortened by 2 bases and J by 5 bases, with 19 bases between the two germline ends. This CDR3 region has 16 residues. From germline, CDR1 is MNHEY and CDR2 SMNVEV (reference sequence). For the CDR3, the DNA is TGTGCCAGCAGTTTAGTCGGCGACAGCCTGAAGGACGAGCAGTACTTC. Amino acids: CASSLVGDSLKDEQYF.

The chain recombines TRBV7-8 with TRBJ2-3, with 7 bases matching TRBD2. CDR3 size: 16 residues. V lost 1 base to trimming and J lost 4 bases; unmatched junction nucleotides: 8. Germline V lookup: CDR1 SGHVS, CDR2 FQNEAQ. The CDR3 DNA reads TGTGCCAGCAGCTTAGGGGCGGGGGTTGGGGCAGATACGCAGTATTTT. This encodes CASSLGAGVGADTQYF.

This chain uses TRBV28 with TRBJ2-7, with a possible D match to TRBD2 (5 bases). This CDR3 region has 13 residues. Looked up from germline, CDR1 is MDHEN and CDR2 is SYDVKM. Trimming cost V 1 base and J 5 bases, with 9 bases left between them. The CDR3 loop reads CASSLLSGNEQYF. CDR3 DNA: TGTGCCAGCAGTTTATTATCCGGGAACGAGCAGTACTTC.

The gene calls are TRBV9 and TRBJ2-2; D uncertain. The V and J ends lost 4 bases and 4 bases respectively, with 11 bases between them. Germline V gene data show CDR1 as SGDLS and CDR2 as YYNGEE. The CDR3 consists of 14 residues. Here the CDR3 DNA reads TGTGCCAGCAGCACCAATCCGGGCACCGGGGAGCTGTTTTTT. Amino acid sequence: CASSTNPGTGELFF. Drawing the rest from reference TRBV9 and TRBJ2-2, the complete variable domain is DSGVTQTPKHLITATGQRVTLRCSPRSGDLSVYWYQQSLDQGLQFLIQYYNGEERAKGNILERFSAQQFPDLHSELNLSSLELGDSALYFCASSTNPGTGELFFGEGSRLTVL.